These T cell receptor beta chains were read from a single sample in a study of cytomegalovirus exposure and HLA in healthy donors. The protocol was immunoSEQ multiplex PCR, while the TCRdb copy is restricted to in-frame clones and leaves out a portion. This table has fewer than 120,000 clones, approximately 83% appearing once. The sequencing sample was made of PBMCs. The receptors shown here come from a man in his forties in good health and CMV-seronegative. Each CDR3 is given without its conserved first and last residue.

V gene	CDR3 protein
TRBV27	ASRGASSYNEQF
TRBV2	ASSAQAPAGQPQH
TRBV9	ASSAGQGNYGYT
TRBV7-9	ASSSDRNTEAF
TRBV2	ASSRGNYGYT
TRBV28	ASETGTSLPGGYNEQF
TRBV4-3	ASSLLHSGVATQY
TRBV5-6	ASSTGTGVGSPLH
TRBV27	ASSWGGHEY
TRBV27	ASSLTWNQPQH
TRBV30	AWDSVLNTEAF
TRBV6-1	ASRQVAAKNIQY
TRBV29-1	SVQGGRDQETQY
TRBV21-1	ASSQTGPNYGYT
TRBV9	ASSVTGGNTGELF
TRBV11-2	ASSLGQLETQY
TRBV28	ASSIQGSTDTQY